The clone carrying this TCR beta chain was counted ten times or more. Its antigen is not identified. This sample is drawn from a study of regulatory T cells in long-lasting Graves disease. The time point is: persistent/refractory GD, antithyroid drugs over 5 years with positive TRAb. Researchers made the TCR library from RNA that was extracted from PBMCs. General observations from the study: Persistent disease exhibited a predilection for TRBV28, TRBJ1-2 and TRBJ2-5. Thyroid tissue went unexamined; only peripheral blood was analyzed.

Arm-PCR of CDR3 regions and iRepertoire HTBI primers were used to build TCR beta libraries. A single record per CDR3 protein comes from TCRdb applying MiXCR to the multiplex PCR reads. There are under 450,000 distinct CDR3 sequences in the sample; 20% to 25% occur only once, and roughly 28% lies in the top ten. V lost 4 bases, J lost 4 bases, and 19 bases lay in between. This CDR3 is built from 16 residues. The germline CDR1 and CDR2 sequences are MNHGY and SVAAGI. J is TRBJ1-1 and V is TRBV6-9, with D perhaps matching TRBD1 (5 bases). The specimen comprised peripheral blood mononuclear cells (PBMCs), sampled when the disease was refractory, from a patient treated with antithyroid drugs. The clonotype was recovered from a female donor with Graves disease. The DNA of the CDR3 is TGTGCCAGCAGTTTTCGTCCCGGGACGAGGGGCACTGAAGCTTTCTTT. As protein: CASSFRPGTRGTEAFF.